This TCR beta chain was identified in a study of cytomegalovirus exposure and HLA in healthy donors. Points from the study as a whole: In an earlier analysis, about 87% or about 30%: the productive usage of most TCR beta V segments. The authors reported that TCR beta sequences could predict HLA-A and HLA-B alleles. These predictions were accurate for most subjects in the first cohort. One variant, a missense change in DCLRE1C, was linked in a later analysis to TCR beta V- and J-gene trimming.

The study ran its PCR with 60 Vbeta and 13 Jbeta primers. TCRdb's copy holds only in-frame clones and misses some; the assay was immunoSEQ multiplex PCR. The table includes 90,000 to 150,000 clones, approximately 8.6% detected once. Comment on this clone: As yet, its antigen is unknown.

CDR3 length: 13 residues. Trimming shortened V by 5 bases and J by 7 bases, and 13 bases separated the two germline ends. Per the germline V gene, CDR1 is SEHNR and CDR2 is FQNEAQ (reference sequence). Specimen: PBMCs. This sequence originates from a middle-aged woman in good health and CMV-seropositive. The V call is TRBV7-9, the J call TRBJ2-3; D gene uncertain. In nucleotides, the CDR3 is TGTGCCAGCAGCCCACCTGACTGGCATACGCAGTATTTT. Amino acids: CASSPPDWHTQYF.